The 2 T cell receptor beta chains below all came from one sample that was sequenced in a study of T cell clones after liver transplantation. The protocol was immunoSEQ multiplex PCR, while the TCRdb copy is restricted to in-frame clones and leaves out a portion. The table records over 50,000 clones, about 86% of them present only once. The sample here was CD8+ T cells from blood, taken 12 months after liver transplant. These TCRs come from a human patient who received a liver transplant. Some T cells may possibly be graft donor cells.

This chain joins TRBV14 and TRBJ2-1; weak D call: TRBD1 (5 bases). Germline loops: CDR1 SGHDN, CDR2 FVKESK. V was pared by 3 bases and J by 3 bases, with 9 bases between. This CDR3 contains 14 residues. The CDR3 region is CASSHPDSYNEQFF. The CDR3 bases are TGTGCCAGCAGCCACCCCGACAGCTACAATGAGCAGTTCTTC.

The chain carries TRBV4-2 and TRBJ2-1, with TRBD2 matching over 11 bases. The junction had 8 bases not matched to a gene; V was cut back by 2 bases and J by 2 bases. This CDR3 is 18 amino acids long. Germline CDR1 is LGHNA and CDR2 is YNFKEQ. The CDR3 protein is CASSQPYTTSGAYNEQFF. CDR3 nucleotide sequence: TGTGCCAGCAGCCAACCATACACGACTAGCGGGGCCTACAATGAGCAGTTCTTC.